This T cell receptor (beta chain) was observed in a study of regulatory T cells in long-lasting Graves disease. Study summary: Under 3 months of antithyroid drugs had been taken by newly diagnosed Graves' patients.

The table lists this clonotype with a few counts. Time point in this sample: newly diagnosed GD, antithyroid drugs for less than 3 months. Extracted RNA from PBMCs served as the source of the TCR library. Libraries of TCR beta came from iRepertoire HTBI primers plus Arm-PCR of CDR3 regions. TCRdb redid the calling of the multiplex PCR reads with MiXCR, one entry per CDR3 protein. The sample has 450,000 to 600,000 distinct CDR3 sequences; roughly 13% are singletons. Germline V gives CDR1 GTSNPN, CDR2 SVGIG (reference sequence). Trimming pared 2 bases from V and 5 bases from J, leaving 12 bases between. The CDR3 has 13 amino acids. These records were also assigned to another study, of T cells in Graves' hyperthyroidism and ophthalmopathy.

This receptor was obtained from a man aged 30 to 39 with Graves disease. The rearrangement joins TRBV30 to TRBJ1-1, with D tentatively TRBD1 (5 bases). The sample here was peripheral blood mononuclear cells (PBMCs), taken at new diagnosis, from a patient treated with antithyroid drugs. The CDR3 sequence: CAWSLEGWTEAFF. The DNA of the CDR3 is TGTGCCTGGAGTCTCGAGGGGTGGACTGAAGCTTTCTTT.